This T cell receptor beta chain was observed in a study of Graves' ophthalmopathy and Graves' hyperthyroidism. The authors amplified TCR beta CDR3 regions, and they did so from RNA transcripts for repertoire sequencing. First-round RT-PCR relied on HTBI primers, and a second-round multiplex PCR came next. TCRdb processed the multiplex PCR reads anew with MiXCR; each CDR3 protein has one entry. The data hold approximately 380,000 distinct CDR3 sequences, with 21% observed a single time. PBMCs had their origin in fresh peripheral blood (about 10 ml). V was trimmed by 6 bases and J by 7 bases, leaving 10 bases between them. Germline values: CDR1 MDHEN, CDR2 SYDVKM. This CDR3 region has 11 residues. There are many counts of this clonotype.

The V gene is TRBV28, the J gene TRBJ2-7, with TRBD2 as a possible D gene (6 bases). The TCR sequence derives from a woman aged 18 to 35 with stable Graves' hyperthyroidism. The sequencing sample was made of peripheral blood. CDR3 region: CASSGLWEQYF. The CDR3 nucleotides are TGTGCCAGCAGCGGACTATGGGAGCAGTACTTC.